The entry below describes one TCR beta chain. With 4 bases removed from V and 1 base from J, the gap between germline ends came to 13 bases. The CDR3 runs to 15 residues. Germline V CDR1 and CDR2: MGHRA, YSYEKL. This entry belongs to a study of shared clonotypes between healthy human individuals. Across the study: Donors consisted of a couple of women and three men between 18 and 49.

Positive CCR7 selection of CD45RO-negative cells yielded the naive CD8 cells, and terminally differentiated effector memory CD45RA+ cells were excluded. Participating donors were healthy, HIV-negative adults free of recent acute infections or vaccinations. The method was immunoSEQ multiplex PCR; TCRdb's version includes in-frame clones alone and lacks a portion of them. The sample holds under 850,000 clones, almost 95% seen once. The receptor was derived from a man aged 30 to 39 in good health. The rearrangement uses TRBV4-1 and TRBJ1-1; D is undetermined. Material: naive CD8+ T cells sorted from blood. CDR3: CASSPPRAANTEAFF. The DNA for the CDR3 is TGCGCCAGCAGCCCCCCTCGGGCAGCGAACACTGAAGCTTTCTTT.